This T cell receptor (beta chain) originates from a study of T cell repertoires in cytomegalovirus infection. This clonotype was detected a few times. TCRdb independently ran MiXCR on the reads; one entry per CDR3 protein. The top ten hold under 3.5% of the sample, which has about 740,000 distinct CDR3 sequences, under 40% seen once. The CDR3 consists of 15 residues. Germline CDR1 is MNHEY and CDR2 is SMNVEV (reference sequence). V lost 6 bases, J lost 7 bases, and 13 bases stayed unmatched. The V gene is TRBV27, the J gene TRBJ1-2; TRBD1 matches at 8 bases. The sample consisted of PBMCs. The clonotype comes from a human donor in good health (CMV status not recorded). Some clones in this sample may be carry-over from other donors' samples. CDR3 protein: CASRRSGQDYGGYTF. The CDR3 nucleotides are TGTGCCAGCAGGCGATCGGGACAGGATTATGGTGGCTACACCTTC.